This T cell receptor (beta chain) was retrieved from a study of blood T cell repertoires in COVID-19. This CDR3 is 16 amino acids long. J was trimmed by 3 bases and V by 4 bases; bases with no gene match: 7. The germline CDR1 and CDR2 sequences are MDHEN and SYDVKM. Assay used: immunoSEQ multiplex PCR; TCRdb lists only in-frame clones, some missing. Of around 150,000 clones listed, more than 75% are singletons. This clone was detected only a few times. The chain couples TRBV28 to TRBJ2-1; 9 bases are shared with TRBD1. This TCR was recovered from a man in his 70s with acute or convalescent COVID-19. The sample was peripheral blood. CDR3 amino acids: CASSWGGTGYYNEQFF. CDR3 in DNA: TGTGCCAGCAGTTGGGGTGGGACAGGGTACTACAATGAGCAGTTCTTC.